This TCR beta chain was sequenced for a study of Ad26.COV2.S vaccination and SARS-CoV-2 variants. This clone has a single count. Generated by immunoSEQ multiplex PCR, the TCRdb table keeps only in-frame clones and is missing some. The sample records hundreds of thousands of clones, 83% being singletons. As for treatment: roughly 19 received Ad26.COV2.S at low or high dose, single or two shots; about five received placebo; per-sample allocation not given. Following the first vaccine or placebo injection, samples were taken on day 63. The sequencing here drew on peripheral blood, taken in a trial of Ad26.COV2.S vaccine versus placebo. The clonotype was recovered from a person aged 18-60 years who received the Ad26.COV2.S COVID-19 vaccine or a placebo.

The CDR3 is CASSPFRLRAPGGATEAFF. The CDR3 coding sequence is TGTGCCAGCAGCCCCTTCCGCCTCCGGGCCCCCGGGGGTGCCACTGAAGCTTTCTTT. The chain has TRBV11-2 and TRBJ1-1; perhaps TRBD1 as D (5 bases). The length of the CDR3 is 19 residues. Trimming took off 5 bases at V and 4 bases at J, with 29 bases between the two ends. Per the germline V gene, CDR1 is SGHAT and CDR2 is FQNNGV.